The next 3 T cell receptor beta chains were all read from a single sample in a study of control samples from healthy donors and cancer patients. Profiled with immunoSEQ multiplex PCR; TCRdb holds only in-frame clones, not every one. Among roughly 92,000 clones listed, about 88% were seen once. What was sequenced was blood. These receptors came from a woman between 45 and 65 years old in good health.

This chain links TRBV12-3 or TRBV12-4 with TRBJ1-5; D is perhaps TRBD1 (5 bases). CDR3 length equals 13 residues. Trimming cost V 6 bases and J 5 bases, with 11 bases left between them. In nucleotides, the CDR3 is TGTGCCAGCAGGAGACAGTCAGATCAGCCCCAGCATTTT. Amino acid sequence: CASRRQSDQPQHF.

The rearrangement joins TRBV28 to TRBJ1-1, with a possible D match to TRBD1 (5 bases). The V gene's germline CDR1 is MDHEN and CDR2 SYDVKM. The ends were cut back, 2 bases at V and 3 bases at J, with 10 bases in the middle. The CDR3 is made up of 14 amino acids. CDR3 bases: TGTGCCAGCAGTTTAAGGACGGGGGACACTGAAGCTTTCTTT. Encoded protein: CASSLRTGDTEAFF. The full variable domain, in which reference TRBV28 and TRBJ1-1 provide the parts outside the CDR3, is DVKVTQSSRYLVKRTGEKVFLECVQDMDHENMFWYRQDPGLGLRLIYFSYDVKMKEKGDIPEGYSVSREKKERFSLILESASTNQTSMYLCASSLRTGDTEAFFGQGTRLTVV.

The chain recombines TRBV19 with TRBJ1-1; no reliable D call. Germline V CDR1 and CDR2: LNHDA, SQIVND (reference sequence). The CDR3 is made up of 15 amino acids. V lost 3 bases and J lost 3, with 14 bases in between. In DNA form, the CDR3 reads TGTGCCAGTAGTATCGAGAGTTACTGGGACACTGAAGCTTTCTTT. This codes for CASSIESYWDTEAFF. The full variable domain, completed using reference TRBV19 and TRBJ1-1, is DGGITQSPKYLFRKEGQNVTLSCEQNLNHDAMYWYRQDPGQGLRLIYYSQIVNDFQKGDIAEGYSVSREKKESFPLTVTSAQKNPTAFYLCASSIESYWDTEAFFGQGTRLTVV.